This entry lists 30 T cell receptor beta chains sequenced from one sample in a study of T-cell memory formation after mild COVID-19. TCRdb re-called the 5' RACE reads with MiXCR, one entry per CDR3 protein. The sample contains roughly 49,000 distinct CDR3 sequences, roughly a quarter of which appear only once. The sequenced sample was PBMCs or a T cell subset sorted from them (not recorded which). The origin of the receptors is a man between 18 and 29 years old who had mild COVID-19 (a few samples of this study predate the infection). Cell type and time point are not known.

CDR3 sequence reads: CSGLAGTYNEQFF. The CDR3 nucleotides read TGCAGTGGCTTGGCGGGTACCTACAATGAGCAGTTCTTC. The genes are TRBV20-1 and TRBJ2-1, with D possibly being TRBD2 (5 bases). CDR1 DFQATT and CDR2 SNEGSKA come from the germline V gene (reference sequence). Trimming stripped 7 bases from V and 2 bases from J, with 12 bases between. CDR3 length equals 13 residues.

The chain employs TRBV5-6 and TRBJ1-1; tentatively, D is TRBD1 (5 bases). The germline V and J ends were trimmed by 0 bases and 0 bases, with 18 bases remaining between them. The CDR3 runs 18 residues. CDR1 is SGHDT, CDR2 YYEEEE, per germline. The CDR3 DNA follows: TGTGCCAGCAGCTTGGCCCCGGAGGGGATCATTTTGAACACTGAAGCTTTCTTT. Its protein is CASSLAPEGIILNTEAFF. The full variable domain, with the rest looked up from reference TRBV5-6 and TRBJ1-1, is DAGVTQSPTHLIKTRGQQVTLRCSPKSGHDTVSWYQQALGQGPQFIFQYYEEEERQRGNFPDRFSGHQFPNYSSELNVNALLLGDSALYLCASSLAPEGIILNTEAFFGQGTRLTVV.

This clonotype was seen a few times. This chain links TRBV4-3 with TRBJ2-3; 9 bases align to TRBD2. V shed 3 bases, J shed 4 bases, and the junction held 11 bases outside the gene matches. The CDR3 consists of 17 residues. The germline gives CDR1 LGHNA, CDR2 YSLEER. CDR3 in DNA: TGCGCCAGCAGCCAGGAGGCGGGGGGGCCTCCCTCAGATACGCAGTATTTT. This translates into CASSQEAGGPPSDTQYF.

There are a few counts of this clonotype. V is TRBV20-1 and J is TRBJ2-4, with D unclear. The CDR3 extends over 14 amino acids. Germline CDR1 is DFQATT and CDR2 is SNEGSKA (reference sequence). Trimming removed 6 bases at V and 0 bases at J, with 12 bases between. CDR3 sequence (DNA): TGCAGTGCCCGCGGACGGCTAGCCAAAAACATTCAGTACTTC. Encoded protein: CSARGRLAKNIQYF.

The chain is built from TRBV7-9 and TRBJ2-3, with 7 bases identical to TRBD2. CDR1 and CDR2 (germline): SEHNR, FQNEAQ (reference sequence). V lost 5 bases to trimming and J lost 5 bases; unmatched junction nucleotides: 10. The CDR3 spans 15 residues. The CDR3 reads CASSRPLAELDTQYF. The DNA for the CDR3 is TGTGCCAGCAGCCGTCCCCTAGCGGAGTTAGATACGCAGTATTTT.

The chain employs TRBV5-1 and TRBJ2-7; D is possibly TRBD2 (6 bases). CDR3 length: 15 residues. V lost 5 bases and J 4 bases, leaving 19 bases between the germline ends. Germline V CDR1 and CDR2: SGHRS, YFSETQ. The CDR3 DNA reads as TGCGCCAGCAGGAAAACGGGGGACCATGTATACGAGCAGTACGTC. This codes for CASRKTGDHVYEQYV.

The rearrangement uses TRBV4-1 and TRBJ2-5, with 12 bases fitting TRBD2. V was clipped by 0 bases and J by 4 bases; unmatched bases: 9. This CDR3 comprises 18 residues. Germline assignment: CDR1 MGHRA and CDR2 YSYEKL. Written as DNA, the CDR3 is TGCGCCAGCAGCCAAGAAGGACTAGCGGGGTTAGGTGGAGAGACCCAGTACTTC. As protein: CASSQEGLAGLGGETQYF.

The rearrangement links TRBV4-1 to TRBJ2-7, with 12 bases lining up with TRBD1. V lost 4 bases to trimming and J lost 2 bases; unmatched junction nucleotides: 3. The CDR3 covers 15 residues. CDR1 is MGHRA and CDR2 is YSYEKL in the germline V gene. The CDR3 loop is CASSPGQGAPYEQYV. Here the CDR3 DNA reads TGCGCCAGCAGCCCGGGACAGGGGGCACCCTACGAGCAGTACGTC.

This chain uses TRBV2 with TRBJ2-7; a possible D gene is TRBD1 (5 bases). Germline-derived CDR1 and CDR2 are SNHLY and FYNNEI. The CDR3 is made up of 13 amino acids. V gave up 1 base and J gave up 3 bases, with 7 bases separating them. CDR3 DNA: TGTGCCAGCAGTGAAGGCAGGGTCTACGAGCAGTACGTC. Translated: CASSEGRVYEQYV.

This chain connects TRBV11-2 to TRBJ1-1; D unresolved. This CDR3 spans 16 amino acids. Germline V gene sequence: CDR1 SGHAT, CDR2 FQNNGV. Trimming removed 6 bases from V and 1 base from J, with 18 bases in between. CDR3 sequence (DNA): TGTGCCAGCAGGGACTCCTTTGGGGATAAGAACACTGAAGCTTTCTTT. Translation: CASRDSFGDKNTEAFF.

This chain links TRBV7-6 with TRBJ2-5; 8 bases agree with TRBD2. V shed 4 bases and J 4 bases; nucleotides not matched to a gene: 5. Germline CDR1 and CDR2: SGHVS and FNYEAQ. This CDR3 is 14 amino acids long. The CDR3 region is CASSSAGGIETQYF. DNA for the CDR3: TGTGCCAGCAGCTCGGCGGGGGGCATAGAGACCCAGTACTTC.

The gene calls are TRBV6-6 and TRBJ2-3; the D gene is possibly TRBD1 (5 bases). The CDR3 totals 17 residues. The V gene's germline CDR1 is MNHNY and CDR2 SVGAGI (reference sequence). Trimming shortened V by 4 bases and J by 5 bases, and 22 bases separated the two germline ends. The CDR3 here is CASSLAPGRASRDTQYF. The CDR3 DNA sequence: TGTGCCAGCAGTTTAGCCCCGGGCAGGGCCAGTAGAGATACGCAGTATTTT.

This clonotype was observed a single time. The chain links TRBV28 to TRBJ2-7; TRBD1 agrees at 10 bases. The CDR3 has 14 amino acids. Trimming took 5 bases from V and 2 from J; bases not matched to a gene: 3. The germline gives CDR1 MDHEN, CDR2 SYDVKM. This CDR3 is CASSPGTGAYEQYV. The CDR3 bases are TGTGCCAGCAGTCCCGGGACAGGGGCCTACGAGCAGTACGTC.

The chain has TRBV27 and TRBJ2-3, with unresolved D. The germline V gene has CDR1 MNHEY and CDR2 SMNVEV (reference sequence). This CDR3 contains 12 residues. Between the trimmed V and J ends, which lost 4 bases and 2 bases, there was a span of 4 bases. In nucleotides, the CDR3 is TGTGCCAGCAGTTCTTTCACAGATACGCAGTATTTT. Its protein is CASSSFTDTQYF.

This clonotype was observed a handful of times. The chain links TRBV4-1 to TRBJ2-1, with 7 positions matching TRBD1. In germline, CDR1 is MGHRA, CDR2 YSYEKL. This CDR3 comprises 16 residues. Trimming took 4 bases from V and 7 from J; bases not matched to a gene: 13. The CDR3 DNA follows: TGCGCCAGCAGCCCGTTTAGTACAGGGGTTTTGAATGAGCAGTTCTTC. Its translation is CASSPFSTGVLNEQFF.

The chain joins TRBV7-6 to TRBJ2-7, with D tentatively TRBD2 (5 bases). Per the germline V gene, CDR1 is SGHVS and CDR2 is FNYEAQ. V lost 1 base and J lost 2, with 12 bases in between. This CDR3 has 15 residues. CDR3: CASSLEASSTYEQYF. CDR3 bases: TGTGCCAGCAGCTTAGAGGCTAGCAGCACCTACGAGCAGTACTTC.

The gene calls are TRBV4-1 and TRBJ2-1; D unresolved. V lost 3 bases and J 8 bases, leaving 11 bases between the germline ends. The germline V gene has CDR1 MGHRA and CDR2 YSYEKL. The CDR3 length is 13 residues. In nucleotides, the CDR3 is TGCGCCAGCAGCCATCCGATGGCGGATGAGCAGTTCTTC. This encodes CASSHPMADEQFF.

The table lists this clonotype with a few counts. The rearrangement links TRBV25-1 to TRBJ2-1; 8 nucleotides agree with TRBD2. Trimming cost V 6 bases and J 2 bases; bases outside gene matches: 0. This CDR3 comprises 13 residues. CDR1 is MGHDK, CDR2 SYGVNS, per germline. CDR3 DNA sequence: TGTGCCAGCAGCGGGGGGGCCTACAATGAGCAGTTCTTC. Translation: CASSGGAYNEQFF.

This clonotype was detected a few times. The V gene is TRBV4-3, the J gene TRBJ1-4; D might be TRBD1 (5 bases). The CDR3 totals 15 residues. Trimming pared 0 bases from V and 8 bases from J, leaving 13 bases between. CDR1 is LGHNA, CDR2 YSLEER, per germline. The CDR3 spells CASSQDEGLVEKLFF. The DNA for the CDR3 is TGCGCCAGCAGCCAAGATGAGGGGTTAGTAGAAAAACTGTTTTTT.

This clonotype was found a few times. The V and J genes are TRBV5-4 and TRBJ1-1; D is possibly TRBD1 (5 bases). The V gene's germline CDR1 is SGHNT and CDR2 YYREEE (reference sequence). Trimming stripped 3 bases from V and 10 bases from J, with 25 bases between. The CDR3 contains 16 residues. In DNA, the CDR3 is TGTGCCAGCAGCTCGGGCCAGACAGAACGGGCCGGAGGAGCTTTCTTT. Translation gives CASSSGQTERAGGAFF.

The CDR3 DNA sequence: TGTGCTAGTGTCGCGGGGCACTCGGAGACCCAGTACTTC. The encoded protein is CASVAGHSETQYF. The chain combines TRBV12-5 with TRBJ2-5; tentative D call: TRBD2 (6 bases). The CDR3 contains 13 residues. Germline lookup yields CDR1 LGHNT and CDR2 FRNRAP. V gave up 7 bases and J gave up 5 bases, with 14 bases separating them.

In this sample, this clonotype turned up a few times. The J gene is TRBJ2-1, the V gene TRBV12-3 or TRBV12-4; D possibly corresponds to TRBD1 (6 bases). The CDR3 length is 14 residues. The V end was cut by 3 bases, the J end by 5 bases, with 11 bases between. The CDR3 region is CASSFGTQNNEQFF. The CDR3 coding sequence is TGTGCCAGCAGTTTCGGGACACAGAACAATGAGCAGTTCTTC.

The V gene is TRBV5-5, the J gene TRBJ2-1; a possible D gene is TRBD2 (6 bases). Germline CDR1 is SGHKS and CDR2 is YYEKEE (reference sequence). The CDR3 extends over 11 amino acids. Deletions cut 6 bases from V and 9 bases from J, with 10 bases between. The CDR3 DNA is TGTGCCAGCATACTGGGGGGTGAGCAGTTCTTC. Translation gives CASILGGEQFF.

This clonotype has just one count. The V gene is TRBV4-3, the J gene TRBJ2-6, with TRBD1 identical over 11 bases. Germline values: CDR1 LGHNA, CDR2 YSLEER. The CDR3 extends over 17 amino acids. V lost 1 base and J lost 3; bases outside the gene matches: 2. In DNA, the CDR3 is TGCGCCAGCAGCCAAGGGACAGGGGGCGGTGGGGCCAACGTCCTGACTTTC. It specifies CASSQGTGGGGANVLTF.

The genes are TRBV27 and TRBJ2-2, with D perhaps matching TRBD1 (5 bases). The V end was cut by 6 bases, the J end by 3 bases, with 5 bases between. CDR1 and CDR2 from the germline V gene are MNHEY and SMNVEV (reference sequence). This CDR3 comprises 12 residues. The CDR3: CASRTDTGELFF. The CDR3 region has the DNA TGTGCCAGCAGGACAGACACCGGGGAGCTGTTTTTT.

This clonotype came up a few times. The rearrangement uses TRBV3-2 and TRBJ2-5. TRBV3-2 counts as a pseudogene. The CDR3 is 12 residues long. CDR3 region: CASSQDRKTQYF. The DNA for the CDR3 is TGTGCCAGCAGCCAAGATAGGAAGACCCAGTACTTC.

The chain joins TRBV2 to TRBJ1-1; TRBD1 might be the D (5 bases). Germline V gives CDR1 SNHLY, CDR2 FYNNEI. The CDR3 extends over 17 amino acids. The germline V and J ends were trimmed by 0 bases and 1 base, with 15 bases remaining between them. CDR3: CASSEATDLQGNTEAFF. In nucleotides, the CDR3 is TGTGCCAGCAGTGAAGCCACAGATTTGCAGGGGAACACTGAAGCTTTCTTT.

This clonotype was seen only a few times. One end of the junction fails to match germline, which may point to a read error. V gene TRBV7-9 combines with J gene TRBJ2-5, with 8 bases aligning to TRBD2. CDR3 size: 14 residues. Germline V gives CDR1 SEHNR, CDR2 FQNEAQ (reference sequence). The CDR3 coding sequence is TGTGCCAGCAGTTTAGCGGGGATTGGGGAGACCCAGTACTTC. Protein product: CASSLAGIGETQYF.

The V and J genes are TRBV5-1 and TRBJ2-3; 9 nucleotides match TRBD1. The ends lost 4 bases at V and 0 bases at J; junction bases unmatched: 6. Germline CDR1 reads SGHRS; CDR2 reads YFSETQ. This CDR3 is built from 16 residues. The DNA of the CDR3 is TGCGCCAGCAGCCCCTACAGGGGGCTGAGCACAGATACGCAGTATTTT. The encoded protein is CASSPYRGLSTDTQYF.

This sequence joins TRBV27 and TRBJ2-7; no definite D call. Germline values: CDR1 MNHEY, CDR2 SMNVEV (reference sequence). V lost 1 base to trimming and J lost 1 base, with 11 bases between them. CDR3 length: 15 residues. The CDR3: CASSLFPRSSYEQYF. CDR3 sequence (DNA): TGTGCCAGCAGTTTATTTCCCCGGTCGTCCTACGAGCAGTACTTC.